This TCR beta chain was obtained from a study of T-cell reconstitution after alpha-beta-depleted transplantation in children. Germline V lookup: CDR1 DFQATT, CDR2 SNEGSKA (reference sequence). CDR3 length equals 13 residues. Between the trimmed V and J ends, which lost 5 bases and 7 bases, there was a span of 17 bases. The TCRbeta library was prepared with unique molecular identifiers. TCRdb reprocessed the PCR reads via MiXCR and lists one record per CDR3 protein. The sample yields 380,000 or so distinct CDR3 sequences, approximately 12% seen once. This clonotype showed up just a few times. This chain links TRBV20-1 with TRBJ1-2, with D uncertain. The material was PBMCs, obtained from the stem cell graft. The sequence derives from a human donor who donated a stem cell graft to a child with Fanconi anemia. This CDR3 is CSAPGGGMSGYTF. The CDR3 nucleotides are TGCAGTGCTCCTGGAGGAGGGATGAGTGGCTACACCTTC.